These 19 T cell receptor beta chains were all obtained from the same sample, sequenced in a study of T cell responses to AZD1222 COVID-19 vaccine. Libraries were prepared by immunoSEQ multiplex PCR; TCRdb keeps only in-frame clonotypes and omits some of them. The table has 130,000 or so clones, roughly nine tenths seen once. This specimen was peripheral blood, taken on day 0 of AZD1222 vaccination. These receptors all come from an adult in good health.

The chain carries TRBV6-5 and TRBJ2-7; the match to TRBD1 covers 9 bases. The CDR3 length is 14 residues. CDR1 MNHEY and CDR2 SVGAGI come from the germline V gene. V was clipped by 5 bases and J by 3 bases; unmatched bases: 5. The DNA for the CDR3 is TGTGCCAGCAGTCTACGGACAGGGGACTACGAGCAGTACTTC. It yields the protein CASSLRTGDYEQYF.

This sequence joins TRBV30 and TRBJ1-1; D might be TRBD1 (5 bases). The V end lost 2 bases, the J end lost 0 bases, and 7 bases lay between the germline ends. From germline, CDR1 is GTSNPN and CDR2 SVGIG (reference sequence). The length of the CDR3 is 13 residues. Here the CDR3 reads CAWSTGLNTEAFF. The CDR3, as DNA: TGTGCCTGGAGTACGGGACTGAACACTGAAGCTTTCTTT.

The V and J genes are TRBV10-3 and TRBJ1-3; no definite D call. Trimming shortened V by 7 bases and J by 0 bases, and 10 bases separated the two germline ends. CDR3 size: 14 residues. CDR1 and CDR2 from the germline V gene are ENHRY and SYGVKD. The CDR3 loop reads CAINAGASGNTIYF. CDR3 coding DNA: TGTGCCATCAACGCGGGAGCCTCTGGAAACACCATATATTTT.

The chain combines TRBV18 with TRBJ1-1; D perhaps matches TRBD1 (5 bases). V was pared by 4 bases and J by 3 bases, with 6 bases between. Germline values: CDR1 KGHSH, CDR2 LQKENI. The CDR3 sequence is 12 residues long. The chain's CDR3 is CASSQGYTEAFF. The DNA of the CDR3 is TGTGCCAGCTCACAGGGGTACACTGAAGCTTTCTTT.

This sequence joins TRBV29-1 and TRBJ1-3; a weak D match, TRBD1 (6 bases). Germline CDR1 reads SQVTM; CDR2 reads ANQGSEA. Trimming removed 5 bases at V and 8 bases at J, with 10 bases between. The CDR3 has 11 amino acids. The CDR3 region is CSVRGGDTIYF. The CDR3 region has the DNA TGCAGCGTTCGAGGGGGTGACACCATATATTTT. Using reference TRBV29-1 and TRBJ1-3 for the parts outside the CDR3, the full variable domain is SAVISQKPSRDICQRGTSLTIQCQVDSQVTMMFWYRQQPGQSLTLIATANQGSEATYESGFVIDKFPISRPNLTFSTLTVSNMSPEDSSIYLCSVRGGDTIYFGEGSWLTVV.

This clone was seen a handful of times. This chain uses TRBV5-1 with TRBJ1-3; D not resolved. The V gene's germline CDR1 is SGHRS and CDR2 YFSETQ. CDR3 length: 15 amino acids. V dropped 0 bases and J dropped 0 bases, with 7 bases sitting between them. The CDR3 nucleotides read TGCGCCAGCAGCTTGGGGGTCCCCTCTGGAAACACCATATATTTT. Its translation: CASSLGVPSGNTIYF.

This chain links TRBV5-1 with TRBJ1-2; D not certain. Germline CDR1 is SGHRS and CDR2 is YFSETQ. The CDR3 is made up of 13 amino acids. Trimming took off 0 bases at V and 1 base at J, with 4 bases between the two ends. CDR3 nucleotides: TGCGCCAGCAGCTTGGTCGGTAACTATGGCTACACCTTC. Translation gives CASSLVGNYGYTF.

The chain recombines TRBV7-6 with TRBJ1-1, with D perhaps TRBD1 (5 bases). Trimming took off 4 bases at V and 1 base at J, with 10 bases between the two ends. The germline V gene encodes CDR1 SGHVS and CDR2 FNYEAQ. CDR3 length: 14 amino acids. CDR3 in amino acids: CASSSLTGNTEAFF. CDR3 nucleotides: TGTGCCAGCAGCTCCTTAACAGGGAACACTGAAGCTTTCTTT.

The chain recombines TRBV7-2 with TRBJ2-7, with 8 bases that match TRBD2. J gave up 9 bases and V 5 bases, and 15 bases lay outside the gene matches. The CDR3 totals 15 residues. CDR1 SGHTA and CDR2 FQGNSA come from the germline V gene. DNA for the CDR3: TGTGCCAGCAGCACCCGGTCAGCGGGGGTAGTCGGGCAGTACTTC. This sequence encodes CASSTRSAGVVGQYF.

The chain uses TRBV7-2 and TRBJ1-1; 10 bases match TRBD1. Unmatched junction bases numbered 6, after V lost 5 bases and J lost 6 bases. Germline loops: CDR1 SGHTA, CDR2 FQGNSA. The CDR3 is 14 amino acids. The CDR3 DNA reads TGTGCCAGCAGCACCCGACAGGGGGCCTCTGAAGCTTTCTTT. Encoded protein: CASSTRQGASEAFF.

This chain links TRBV12-3 or TRBV12-4 with TRBJ1-1; a weak D match, TRBD1 (6 bases). The CDR3 sequence is 11 residues long. V shed 5 bases and J shed 11 bases, with 12 bases lying between them. CDR3 in DNA: TGTGCCAGCAGTATACAGGGTCGGGCTTTCTTT. This encodes CASSIQGRAFF.

V usage is TRBV5-4 and J usage is TRBJ1-6; a possible D gene is TRBD1 (5 bases). V lost 0 bases to trimming and J lost 9 bases, with 10 bases between them. Looked up from germline, CDR1 is SGHNT and CDR2 is YYREEE (reference sequence). This CDR3 spans 14 amino acids. The CDR3, as DNA: TGTGCCAGCAGCTTGGGGGTCGGGACTTCACCCCTCCACTTT. Translating it yields CASSLGVGTSPLHF.

The genes are TRBV19 and TRBJ1-5; a weak D match, TRBD1 (5 bases). Germline CDR1 and CDR2: LNHDA and SQIVND (reference sequence). The CDR3 runs to 16 residues. With 3 bases removed from V and 2 bases from J, the gap between germline ends came to 14 bases. Written as DNA, the CDR3 is TGTGCCAGTAGTATCACCGGGACGCGGCGCAATCAGCCCCAGCATTTT. Amino acids: CASSITGTRRNQPQHF.

J is TRBJ2-1 and V is TRBV5-8; possibly TRBD1 or TRBD2 for D (5 bases each). The ends were cut back, 2 bases at V and 5 bases at J, with 14 bases in the middle. The CDR3 sequence is 15 residues long. Germline values: CDR1 SGHTS, CDR2 YDEGEE. The DNA for the CDR3 is TGTGCCAGCAGCTTAAGGGACCTCCTTAACAATGAGCAGTTCTTC. The encoded protein is CASSLRDLLNNEQFF.

The rearrangement links TRBV2 to TRBJ1-2; 9 bases are a match to TRBD1. With 5 bases clipped from V and 3 bases from J, the junction kept 4 bases outside the gene matches. The germline V gene encodes CDR1 SNHLY and CDR2 FYNNEI. The CDR3 sequence is 14 residues long. For the CDR3, the DNA is TGTGCCAGCAGTCAGACAGGGGGTGACTATGGCTACACCTTC. Translated: CASSQTGGDYGYTF. The complete variable domain, with remaining parts taken from reference TRBV2 and TRBJ1-2, reads EPEVTQTPSHQVTQMGQEVILRCVPISNHLYFYWYRQILGQKVEFLVSFYNNEISEKSEIFDDQFSVERPDGSNFTLKIRSTKLEDSAMYFCASSQTGGDYGYTFGSGTRLTVV.

V usage is TRBV5-4 and J usage is TRBJ1-1; no definite D call. V lost 0 bases to trimming and J lost 2 bases, with 5 bases between them. The CDR3 has 13 amino acids. Germline V gene data show CDR1 as SGHNT and CDR2 as YYREEE (reference sequence). In DNA form, the CDR3 reads TGTGCCAGCAGCTTGGACAGAAACACTGAAGCTTTCTTT. Translation gives CASSLDRNTEAFF. The variable domain in full, completed from reference TRBV5-4 and TRBJ1-1, reads ETGVTQSPTHLIKTRGQQVTLRCSSQSGHNTVSWYQQALGQGPQFIFQYYREEENGRGNFPPRFSGLQFPNYSSELNVNALELDDSALYLCASSLDRNTEAFFGQGTRLTVV.

The J gene is TRBJ1-2, the V gene TRBV10-3; D might be TRBD1 (5 bases). Trimming took off 7 bases at V and 7 bases at J, with 16 bases between the two ends. This CDR3 is 13 amino acids long. CDR1 and CDR2 (germline): ENHRY, SYGVKD. The CDR3 sequence is CAINPLGTFGYTF. CDR3 nucleotide sequence: TGTGCCATCAACCCCTTAGGGACTTTTGGCTACACCTTC.

V is TRBV11-2 and J is TRBJ2-3; no reliable D call. Germline V gene data show CDR1 as SGHAT and CDR2 as FQNNGV. The ends were cut back, 3 bases at V and 4 bases at J, with 5 bases in the middle. The CDR3 has 12 amino acids. In DNA form, the CDR3 reads TGTGCCAGCAGCTTGACTGCAGATACGCAGTATTTT. Translated, it gives CASSLTADTQYF.

This chain links TRBV5-4 with TRBJ1-1; a weak D match, TRBD1 (5 bases). The CDR3 loop spans 15 amino acids. CDR1 and CDR2 from the germline V gene are SGHNT and YYREEE (reference sequence). Trimming took 5 bases from V and 6 from J, leaving 20 bases between them. Here the CDR3 DNA reads TGTGCCAGCAGTCTACCCGGGACCCCGATTTCTGAAGCTTTCTTT. Translating gives CASSLPGTPISEAFF.